The rows below give T cell receptor beta chains drawn from one sample of a study of regulatory T cells in long-lasting Graves disease. TCRdb reanalysed the multiplex PCR reads using MiXCR and keeps one entry per CDR3 protein. The sample lists approximately 470,000 distinct CDR3 sequences; around 15% were seen once. In addition, the sample was reused for a study of T cells in Graves' hyperthyroidism and ophthalmopathy.

Sample: peripheral blood mononuclear cells (PBMCs), taken at new diagnosis, from a patient treated with antithyroid drugs. The source is a man between 35 and 55 years old with Graves disease. CDR3s leave out the opening cysteine and the closing phenylalanine or tryptophan.

v_call: TRBV6-2/TRBV6-3; j_call: TRBJ2-7; cdr3_aa: ASRLAGVREQY
v_call: TRBV6-2/TRBV6-3; j_call: TRBJ2-1; cdr3_aa: ASTPGTSGRSSEQF
v_call: TRBV6-1; j_call: TRBJ2-7; cdr3_aa: ASNILHRGREQY
v_call: TRBV28; j_call: TRBJ2-1; cdr3_aa: ASPRSGVSSYNGQF
v_call: TRBV30; j_call: TRBJ2-2; cdr3_aa: AWVSRDRGTGELF
v_call: TRBV5-1; j_call: TRBJ1-1; cdr3_aa: ASSLAYRSPTTPNTEAF
v_call: TRBV6-5; j_call: TRBJ1-1; cdr3_aa: ASCFYAGGEAF
v_call: TRBV5-1; j_call: TRBJ2-1; cdr3_aa: ASSLGQGKNEQF
v_call: TRBV7-2; j_call: TRBJ2-1; cdr3_aa: ASSETSGRGEQF
v_call: TRBV3-1; j_call: TRBJ2-7; cdr3_aa: ASSHLDKNYEQY
v_call: TRBV25-1; j_call: TRBJ2-7; cdr3_aa: ASSETVGSRHTEQY
v_call: TRBV19; j_call: TRBJ1-2; cdr3_aa: ASSTDRGASYGYT
v_call: TRBV12-3/TRBV12-4; j_call: TRBJ2-1; cdr3_aa: ASRSRETRNNEQF
v_call: TRBV7-8; j_call: TRBJ2-7; cdr3_aa: AGSGSGVIATYEQY
v_call: TRBV7-9; j_call: TRBJ2-5; cdr3_aa: ASSLVGPPQETQY
v_call: TRBV5-1; j_call: TRBJ1-1; cdr3_aa: ASSLLAGVNTEAF
v_call: TRBV12-3/TRBV12-4; j_call: TRBJ1-5; cdr3_aa: ASSWGENQPQH
v_call: TRBV3-1; j_call: TRBJ2-3; cdr3_aa: ASGQELTRERTDTQY
v_call: TRBV6-1; j_call: TRBJ2-7; cdr3_aa: ASSLRKNDRDRSYEQY
v_call: TRBV20-1; j_call: TRBJ2-1; cdr3_aa: SAIRRLSYINEQF
v_call: TRBV28; j_call: TRBJ1-6; cdr3_aa: ASRGGRGRNSPLH
v_call: TRBV5-1; j_call: TRBJ2-4; cdr3_aa: ASSLDSPSGIQY
v_call: TRBV20-1; j_call: TRBJ1-5; cdr3_aa: SARGGQGNQPQH
v_call: TRBV12-3/TRBV12-4; j_call: TRBJ2-3; cdr3_aa: ASSLSGGSWTQY